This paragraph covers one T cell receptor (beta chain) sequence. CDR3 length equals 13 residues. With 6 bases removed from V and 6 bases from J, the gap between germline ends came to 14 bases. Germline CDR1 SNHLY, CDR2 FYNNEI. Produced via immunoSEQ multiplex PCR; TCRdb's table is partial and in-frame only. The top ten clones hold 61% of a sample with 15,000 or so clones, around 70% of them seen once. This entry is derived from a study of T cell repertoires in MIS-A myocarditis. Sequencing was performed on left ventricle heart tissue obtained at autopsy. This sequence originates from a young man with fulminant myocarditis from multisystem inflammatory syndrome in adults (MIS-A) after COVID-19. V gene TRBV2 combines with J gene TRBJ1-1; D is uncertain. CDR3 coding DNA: TGTGCCAGCAGGGCGACAACGGCCTCTGAAGCTTTCTTT. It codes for CASRATTASEAFF. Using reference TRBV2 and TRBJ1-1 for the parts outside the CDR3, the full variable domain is EPEVTQTPSHQVTQMGQEVILRCVPISNHLYFYWYRQILGQKVEFLVSFYNNEISEKSEIFDDQFSVERPDGSNFTLKIRSTKLEDSAMYFCASRATTASEAFFGQGTRLTVV.